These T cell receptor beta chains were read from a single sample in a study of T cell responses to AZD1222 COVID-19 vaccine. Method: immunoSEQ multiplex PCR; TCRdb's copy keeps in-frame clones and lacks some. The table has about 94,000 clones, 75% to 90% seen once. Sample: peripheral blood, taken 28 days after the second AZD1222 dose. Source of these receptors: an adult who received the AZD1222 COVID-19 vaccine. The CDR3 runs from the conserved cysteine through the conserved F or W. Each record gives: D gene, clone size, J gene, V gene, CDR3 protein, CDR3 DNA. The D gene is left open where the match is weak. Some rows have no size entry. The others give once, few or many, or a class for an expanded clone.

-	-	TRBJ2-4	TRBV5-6	CASSFGGLKNIQYF	TGTGCCAGCAGCTTCGGGGGGCTCAAAAACATTCAGTACTTC
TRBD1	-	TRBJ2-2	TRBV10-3	CAIRGQGDTGELFF	TGTGCCATCAGGGGACAGGGGGACACCGGGGAGCTGTTTTTT
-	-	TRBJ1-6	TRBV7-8	CASSRLGGRLHF	TGTGCCAGCAGCCGCCTGGGAGGACGGCTCCACTTT
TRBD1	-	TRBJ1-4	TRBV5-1	CASSSDRVSTNEKLFF	TGCGCCAGCAGCTCCGACAGGGTCTCAACTAATGAAAAACTGTTTTTT
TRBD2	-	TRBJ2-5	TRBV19	CASSPGLLAGVGETQYF	TGTGCCAGTAGTCCCGGATTGCTAGCGGGAGTGGGGGAGACCCAGTACTTC
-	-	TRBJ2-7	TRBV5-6	CASSLVWGDEQYF	TGTGCCAGCAGCTTGGTTTGGGGGGACGAGCAGTACTTC
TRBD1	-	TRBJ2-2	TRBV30	CAWSRNRGRSGELFF	TGTGCCTGGAGCAGAAACAGGGGGCGTTCGGGGGAGCTGTTTTTT
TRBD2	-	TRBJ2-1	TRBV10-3	CAISESPAGGGNEQFF	TGTGCCATCAGTGAGTCCCCAGCGGGAGGTGGCAATGAGCAGTTCTTC
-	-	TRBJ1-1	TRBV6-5	CASILTDTGTEAFF	TGTGCCAGCATTCTGACAGACACCGGTACTGAAGCTTTCTTT
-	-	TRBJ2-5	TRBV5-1	CASSEVRETQYF	TGCGCCAGCAGCGAGGTCAGAGAGACCCAGTACTTC
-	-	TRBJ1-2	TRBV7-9	CASSLTGKVDYGYTF	TGTGCCAGCAGCTTAACCGGTAAGGTGGACTATGGCTACACCTTC
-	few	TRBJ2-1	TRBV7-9	CASSLDRLDPFF	TGTGCCAGCAGCTTGGATCGACTAGACCCGTTCTTC
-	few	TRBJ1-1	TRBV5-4	CASSLVQGGNTEAFF	TGTGCCAGCAGCTTGGTGCAGGGAGGGAACACTGAAGCTTTCTTT
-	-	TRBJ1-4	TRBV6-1	CASSEAGRPTNEKLFF	TGTGCCAGCAGTGAAGCCGGGAGGCCAACTAATGAAAAACTGTTTTTT
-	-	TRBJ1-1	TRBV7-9	CASSLVCSEAFF	TGTGCCAGCAGCTTAGTCTGTAGTGAAGCTTTCTTT
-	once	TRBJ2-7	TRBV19	CATSHGAGSYEQYF	TGTGCCACCTCCCACGGGGCAGGGTCCTACGAGCAGTACTTC
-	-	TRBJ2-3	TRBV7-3	CASSLNTNTDTQYF	TGTGCCAGCAGCTTAAATACTAACACAGATACGCAGTATTTT
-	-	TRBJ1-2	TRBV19	CASTMMGPVSYGYTF	TGTGCCAGTACCATGATGGGACCGGTGTCCTATGGCTACACCTTC
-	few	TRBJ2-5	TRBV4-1	CASSPLKGRETQYF	TGCGCCAGCAGCCCCCTAAAGGGACGGGAGACCCAGTACTTC
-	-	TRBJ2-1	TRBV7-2	CASSLDESSYNEQFF	TGTGCCAGCAGCCTCGACGAGAGCTCCTACAATGAGCAGTTCTTC
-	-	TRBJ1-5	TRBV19	CASSEGNSNQPQHF	TGTGCCAGTAGTGAGGGGAATAGCAATCAGCCCCAGCATTTT
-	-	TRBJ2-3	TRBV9	CASSVLLGADTQYF	TGTGCCAGCAGCGTATTATTGGGGGCAGATACGCAGTATTTT
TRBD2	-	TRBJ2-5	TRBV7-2	CASSTISGRGQETQYF	TGTGCCAGCAGCACCATTAGCGGGAGGGGGCAAGAGACCCAGTACTTC
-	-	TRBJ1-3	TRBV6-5	CASSYSGPSGNTIYF	TGTGCCAGCAGTTACTCGGGACCCTCTGGAAACACCATATATTTT
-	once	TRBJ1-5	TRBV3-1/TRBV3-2	CASSQDPSGNQPQHF	TGTGCCAGCAGCCAAGACCCGTCCGGGAATCAGCCCCAGCATTTT
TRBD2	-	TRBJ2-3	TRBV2	CASGAIAGGTDTQYF	TGTGCCAGCGGAGCGATAGCGGGAGGCACAGATACGCAGTATTTT
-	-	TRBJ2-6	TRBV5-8	CASTLFIEDLANVLTF	TGTGCCAGCACCCTTTTTATAGAGGATCTGGCCAACGTCCTGACTTTC